This TCR beta chain was observed in a study of shared clonotypes between healthy human individuals. As for the study in general: Ranging from 18 to 49 in age, donors were two women and a few men. CD4 naive and memory got three plates each, CD8 naive two, CD8 memory one.

Study findings and constraints: Generation of non-shared clonotypes was less probable than generation of clonotypes shared by all four donors. Some naive CD4 clonotypes, around 5%, turned up in common across a handful of donors.

Sequenced by immunoSEQ multiplex PCR; TCRdb stores in-frame clones only, minus some. The table lists approximately 2.1 million clones, about 92% of them singletons, with about 0.41% in the top ten. As for this clone: Antigen: not known.

Trimming removed 6 bases at V and 4 bases at J, with 10 bases between. From germline, CDR1 is MNHEY and CDR2 SMNVEV (reference sequence). CDR3 size: 13 residues. The TCR originated in a man aged 18 to 30 in good health. Some clones in this sample may be carry-over from other donors' samples. This chain joins TRBV27 and TRBJ1-5; D unresolved. The sample taken for sequencing was naive CD4+ T cells from PBMCs. Noted subset: CD45RA+ positively selected. The CDR3 sequence is CASSRWGNQPQHF. CDR3 sequence (DNA): TGTGCCAGCAGCAGATGGGGTAATCAGCCCCAGCATTTT.